This T cell receptor beta chain was found in a study of blood T cell repertoires in COVID-19. Study-wide context: The cDNA or gDNA used as material had been derived from T cells, B-cell-depleted T cells, or PBMCs.

Germline V gives CDR1 MNHEY, CDR2 SVGAGI. The CDR3 length is 15 residues. V shed 2 bases and J shed 0 bases, with 8 bases lying between them. Participants had their cohort set by participant-reported clinical history. Per the original data handling: Reference gene primer amplification in the assay estimated nucleated cell counts. Some clones are missing from TCRdb's copy, which holds only in-frame ones; the method was immunoSEQ multiplex PCR. For V, J and clone size, that table is used; D and trimming come from the DNA. The sample yields hundreds of thousands of clones, more than 80% seen once. The sequenced sample consisted of PBMCs or T cells enriched from blood (not recorded which). This chain uses TRBV6-5 with TRBJ1-3; D call uncertain. The sequence came from a man aged 18 to 29 who had recovered from COVID-19. The CDR3: CASSYNRDSGNTIYF. The CDR3 region has the DNA TGTGCCAGCAGTTACAATCGGGACTCTGGAAACACCATATATTTT.